Presented here are 4 T cell receptor beta chains from one specimen sequenced in a study of T cell changes during pregnancy in multiple sclerosis (dated by TCRdb to the late 2010s). The method behind the library was the immunoSEQ multiplex PCR assay. TCRdb re-hosts the immuneACCESS table, in-frame sequences only. Its copies lack some clones; in the studies checked, an unresolved V gene accounts for under half of them, and the cause for the rest is not known. The sample table records 60,000 to 90,000 clones; 89% of these occur just once. The ten biggest clones cover about 1.9% of the sample. The starting material was peripheral blood, obtained before pregnancy. These TCRs come from a female donor with multiple sclerosis, enrolled in a pregnancy study.

The rearrangement uses TRBV5-6 and TRBJ1-2; 8 nucleotides agree with TRBD1. This CDR3 contains 15 residues. Trimming removed 1 base from V and 4 bases from J; junction bases left unmatched: 6. The V gene's germline CDR1 is SGHDT and CDR2 YYEEEE. In DNA form, the CDR3 reads TGTGCCAGCAGCTTGCCGACAGGGGTGGGCTATGGCTACACCTTC. Translating gives CASSLPTGVGYGYTF.

This sequence joins TRBV7-6 and TRBJ2-7, with D possibly matching TRBD2 (7 bases). Germline assignment: CDR1 SGHVS and CDR2 FNYEAQ. The CDR3 runs 13 residues. V shed 5 bases and J shed 2 bases, with 10 bases lying between them. The CDR3 reads CASSLGGPYEQYF. The CDR3, as DNA: TGTGCCAGCAGCCTCGGGGGGCCCTACGAGCAGTACTTC.

V gene TRBV11-3 combines with J gene TRBJ2-5; 11 bases line up with TRBD1. Germline values: CDR1 SGHNT, CDR2 YENEEA. V dropped 4 bases and J dropped 5; count of bases not matched to a gene: 6. CDR3 size: 15 residues. The CDR3 protein is CASSYGQGAGETQYF. As DNA, the CDR3 is TGTGCCAGCAGCTACGGACAGGGGGCAGGGGAGACCCAGTACTTC.

The gene calls are TRBV11-3 and TRBJ2-2, with D perhaps TRBD1 (5 bases). Trimming stripped 5 bases from V and 7 bases from J, with 8 bases between. The CDR3 is 12 residues long. Germline V CDR1 and CDR2: SGHNT, YENEEA. In DNA form, the CDR3 reads TGTGCCAGCAGCCCCCAGGGCGGGGAGCTGTTTTTT. The encoded protein is CASSPQGGELFF.